The following is a T cell receptor beta chain sequence with its context. Its cognate antigen has yet to be identified. The sample holds no much larger clone one base away, and base qualities are not on file. In the prospective study, participants were about 18 to 100 years old, resided in about two dozen geographic areas of the United States, and were enrolled through a virtual design. Cohort assignment in the prospective study relied on participant-reported clinical history from a screening survey and a study questionnaire. In the prospective study, whole blood, serum and a nasopharyngeal or oropharyngeal swab were collected from each participant by mobile phlebotomists. Additional blood draws and questionnaires over a 2-month period could optionally be provided by prospective study participants. Prospective study blood samples were shipped either frozen or at room temperature before DNA extraction.

This sample was included in a study of blood T cell repertoires in COVID-19 (dated by TCRdb to about 2020). As for the study more broadly: ImmuneRACE Cohort 3 recovered participants were defined by two consecutive negative NP/OP PCR tests, healthcare professional clearance, or symptom resolution. Collaborator samples came from the United States, Italy and Spain and covered acute and convalescent phases of COVID-19. The material from the prospective study consisted of cDNA or gDNA derived from T cells, B-cell-depleted T cells, or PBMCs. The dataset comprised deeply sampled blood TCRbeta repertoires from subjects exposed to, actively infected with, or recovered from COVID-19. The repertoires were released in a freely available public database meant as a resource for research on the immune response to SARS-CoV-2. Samples were obtained from the ongoing ImmuneRACE study (first 160 participants) and from 1,254 subjects provided by 6 global collaborators. The sample metadata nearly always contained a de-identified subject ID, COVID-19 status, age in years and sex. Where available, HLA class I and class II types were obtained from metadata supplied by the sample provider rather than from assay-based typing.

What the study reported, not specific to this receptor: The quantity of clinical and demographic metadata differed by source and by participant and was supplied without curation.

The immunoSEQ Assay, a bias-controlled multiplex PCR, was used to amplify TCRbeta CDR3 regions from genomic DNA. The source study handled its data this way. Within the assay, amplification of reference gene primers was used to estimate how many nucleated cells each sample contained. To quantify the absolute abundance of each unique TCRbeta CDR3 rearrangement, sequence reads were collapsed and filtered. For each sample, productive Simpson clonality was calculated as the square root of Simpson's diversity index over productive rearrangements. TCRdb retrieved this table from immuneACCESS and kept in-frame rearrangements only. Not all clones are present; in checked studies, unresolved V genes account for under half, and no reason is known for the remainder. Clone size and V and J calls were adopted from that table, with D and trimming inferred from the DNA. The sample data list more than 200,000 clones, and about nine tenths of these were observed just once. 7.2% of the sample is taken by the ten largest.

The germline V gene (reference sequence) sets CDR1 to SGHKS and CDR2 to YYEKEE. V is trimmed back by 0 bases and J by 9 bases, and the junction contains 7 bases that no gene match accounts for. The CDR3, from cysteine to phenylalanine, totals 15 residues. Only the CDR3 DNA is retained, 45 bases long and in frame from the first base. The sequence was obtained from a man younger than 45 in a cohort exposed to, infected with or recovered from COVID-19 (not recorded which). The chain is made from TRBV5-5 and TRBJ2-3, with TRBD2 matching 10 junction bases. The specimen was PBMCs or T cells enriched from blood (not recorded which). The CDR3 sequence is CASSLVLAGAGTQYF. The base sequence is TGTGCCAGCAGCTTGGTCCTAGCGGGAGCGGGCACGCAGTATTTT.